A selection of T cell receptor beta chains follows, all from one sample in a study of blood T cells in healthy people across ages. TCRdb ran MiXCR on the 5' RACE reads and lists one entry per CDR3 protein. The sample yields roughly 1,300,000 distinct CDR3 sequences, around 59% seen once. Input material: blood. These receptors came from a man younger than 35 in good health. Each CDR3 is given with its conserved first and last residue. The D gene is left open where the match is weak. Not every row has a clone size; where given, it reads once, few, many or a size class.

V gene,CDR3 length,J gene,clone size,D gene,CDR3 DNA,CDR3 protein
TRBV6-5,16,TRBJ2-1,NA,TRBD1,TGTGCCAGCAGTTTAGGGACAGCTAACACCTACAATGAGCAGTTCTTC,CASSLGTANTYNEQFF
TRBV12-3/TRBV12-4,16,TRBJ2-7,NA,TRBD2,TGTGCCAGCAGTCCCCAGTTGAGCGGGAGCTCCTACGAGCAGTACTTC,CASSPQLSGSSYEQYF
TRBV3-1,14,TRBJ1-1,NA,NA,TGTGCCAGCAGCCAAATGGGGGGTGACACTGAAGCTTTCTTT,CASSQMGGDTEAFF
TRBV2,13,TRBJ2-3,NA,TRBD1,TGTGCCAGACAGGGGGAGGGCACAGATACGCAGTATTTT,CARQGEGTDTQYF
TRBV7-9,16,TRBJ2-7,NA,NA,TGTGCCAGCAGCGACACTGGACAGTACCTACCCCTCGAGCAGTACTTC,CASSDTGQYLPLEQYF
TRBV7-2,14,TRBJ1-5,once,NA,TGTGCCAGCAGCTTCGGGACGATTGATCAGCCCCAGCATTTT,CASSFGTIDQPQHF
TRBV29-1,15,TRBJ2-1,few,TRBD1,TGCAGCGTCCATGGGCAGGGGGCGGCCTACAATGAGCAGTTCTTC,CSVHGQGAAYNEQFF
TRBV25-1,12,TRBJ1-2,NA,NA,TGTGCCAGCACAGCCAAGGGTGGCGGCTACACCTTC,CASTAKGGGYTF
TRBV20-1,13,TRBJ1-4,NA,TRBD1,TGCAGTGCGCAACAGGGGGCGGATGAAAAACTGTTTTTT,CSAQQGADEKLFF
TRBV20-1,12,TRBJ2-7,NA,NA,TGCAGTGCTACAACAGGGACCTACGAGCAGTACTTC,CSATTGTYEQYF
TRBV6-2/TRBV6-3,13,TRBJ1-2,many,NA,TGTGCCAGCACCGCGACGGTTCTACATGGCTACACCTTC,CASTATVLHGYTF
TRBV20-1,16,TRBJ2-3,few,TRBD2,TGCAGTGCTAGAGATCGACTAGCGGGGGAGACAGATACGCAGTATTTT,CSARDRLAGETDTQYF
TRBV18,14,TRBJ1-2,NA,NA,TGTGCCAGCTCACCATGGGCCAGAGACTATGGCTACACCTTC,CASSPWARDYGYTF
TRBV7-9,14,TRBJ1-5,once,NA,TGTGCCAGCAGTTACAGGGATAGGCGACAGCCCCAGCATTTT,CASSYRDRRQPQHF
TRBV20-1,15,TRBJ1-5,few,TRBD1,TGCAGTGCTAGAGAAGACAGGGTTAGCAATCAGCCCCAGCATTTT,CSAREDRVSNQPQHF
TRBV10-3,11,TRBJ2-5,NA,TRBD1,TGTGCCATCAGTGACCAGGGGGAGCAGTACTTC,CAISDQGEQYF
TRBV7-8,15,TRBJ2-3,NA,TRBD1,TGTGCCAGCAGCTTAACGGGACAGACCACAGATACGCAGTATTTT,CASSLTGQTTDTQYF
TRBV20-1,12,TRBJ2-7,NA,NA,TGCAGTGCTCCCATTCTGCCCTACGAGCAGTACTTC,CSAPILPYEQYF
TRBV3-1,13,TRBJ2-5,NA,NA,TGTGCCAGCAGCCAAGGTGAAGGAAGGACCCAGTACTTC,CASSQGEGRTQYF
TRBV6-1,14,TRBJ2-7,few,NA,TGTGCCAGCAGTGACGGTTGGGGTAGGTACGAGCAGTACTTC,CASSDGWGRYEQYF
TRBV20-1,12,TRBJ1-3,NA,NA,TGCAGTGCTAGAGATCTGGGGACCACCATATATTTT,CSARDLGTTIYF
TRBV4-1,14,TRBJ2-7,NA,NA,TGCGCCAGCAGTCCCTGGGGGACACCCTACGAGCAGTACTTC,CASSPWGTPYEQYF
TRBV19,14,TRBJ1-5,NA,NA,TGTGCCAGTAGTGTTGACGTGGGCAATCAGCCCCAGCATTTT,CASSVDVGNQPQHF
TRBV12-3/TRBV12-4,15,TRBJ1-2,few,TRBD1,TGTGCCAGCAGTTTAGAGGGCAGGGGGATAGTAGGCTACACCTTC,CASSLEGRGIVGYTF
TRBV10-3,14,TRBJ1-4,NA,TRBD1,TGTGCCATCGCCAGGGACAGGGGGCCTGAAAAACTGTTTTTT,CAIARDRGPEKLFF
TRBV7-9,17,TRBJ2-3,NA,TRBD1,TGTGCCAGCAGCTCCCTTTCGGGACAGGGGCGCACAGATACGCAGTATTTT,CASSSLSGQGRTDTQYF
TRBV5-1,17,TRBJ2-7,NA,TRBD1,TGCGCCAGCAGCTTTTCAGGGGGCGAAGGATCATCCTACGAGCAGTACTTC,CASSFSGGEGSSYEQYF
TRBV30,15,TRBJ2-3,NA,TRBD1,TGTGCCTACAGACCCGGGACAGGGCATCCGGATACGCAGTATTTT,CAYRPGTGHPDTQYF
TRBV4-3,13,TRBJ1-2,NA,NA,TGTGCCAGCAGCCAAGATCTGAACTATGGCTACACCTTC,CASSQDLNYGYTF
TRBV5-1,15,TRBJ2-5,NA,TRBD1,TGCGCCAGCAGCAGTGCACAGGGGTCTTCAGAGACCCAGTACTTC,CASSSAQGSSETQYF
TRBV20-1,12,TRBJ2-7,NA,NA,TGCAGTGCTCAAGGAATGGACTACGAGCAGTACTTC,CSAQGMDYEQYF
TRBV16,15,TRBJ2-7,NA,TRBD2,TGTGCCAGCAGCCAAGGGGGGGACTTACTCTACGAGCAGTACTTC,CASSQGGDLLYEQYF
TRBV4-2,16,TRBJ2-6,few,NA,TGTGCCAGCAGCCAAGCTCCCGGTACTGGGGCCAACGTCCTGACTTTC,CASSQAPGTGANVLTF
TRBV6-5,18,TRBJ2-2,NA,NA,TGTGCCAGCAGTTACACCGTTGCGAGGACAGAGAACACCGGGGAGCTGTTTTTT,CASSYTVARTENTGELFF
TRBV9,15,TRBJ2-2,NA,NA,TGTGCCAGCAGCGTTACTGATTTGAACACCGGGGAGCTGTTTTTT,CASSVTDLNTGELFF
TRBV11-2,14,TRBJ2-3,NA,NA,TGTGCCAGCAGCCCCCTGAGGGGGTTGGATACGCAGTATTTT,CASSPLRGLDTQYF
TRBV4-1,14,TRBJ1-1,NA,TRBD1,TGCGCCAGCAGCCCAGCCAGGGGGGACACTGAAGCTTTCTTT,CASSPARGDTEAFF
TRBV15,19,TRBJ2-2,NA,TRBD2,TGTGCCACCAGCAGACCCGGGGGAACTAGCGCTACGAACACCGGGGAGCTGTTTTTT,CATSRPGGTSATNTGELFF
TRBV4-2,16,TRBJ1-6,NA,NA,TGTGCCAGCAGCCAAGAAACCCGGGGACCGCTCGATCCCCTCCACTTT,CASSQETRGPLDPLHF
TRBV12-3/TRBV12-4,13,TRBJ1-1,NA,NA,TGTGCCAGCAGAAGCGGGGGTAGCGCTGAAGCTTTCTTT,CASRSGGSAEAFF
TRBV20-1,15,TRBJ2-1,NA,TRBD1,TGCAGTGCAGTTAACCGACAGGGGATCGACAATGAGCAGTTCTTC,CSAVNRQGIDNEQFF
TRBV6-5,14,TRBJ2-7,few,NA,TGTGCCAGCAGAATAGGGACACCCCCCTACGAGCAGTACTTC,CASRIGTPPYEQYF
TRBV7-8,18,TRBJ2-6,NA,TRBD1,TGTGCCAGCCGCCCTCGGACAGGGCTAAGCTCTGGGGCCAACGTCCTGACTTTC,CASRPRTGLSSGANVLTF
TRBV6-2/TRBV6-3,16,TRBJ1-2,NA,TRBD1,TGTGCCAGCAGTTACGATCCCGCAGGGGGCTTCTATGGCTACACCTTC,CASSYDPAGGFYGYTF
TRBV5-1,13,TRBJ1-1,few,NA,TGCGCCAGCAGCTATCCCCCGAACACTGAAGCTTTCTTT,CASSYPPNTEAFF
TRBV18,17,TRBJ2-7,NA,NA,TGTGCCAGCTCACCTACAGGTGGGACTGACTTTACCTACGAGCAGTACTTC,CASSPTGGTDFTYEQYF
TRBV10-3,14,TRBJ2-1,NA,TRBD1,TGTGCCATCACCGGACAGGGGGAGAGCAATGAGCAGTTCTTC,CAITGQGESNEQFF
TRBV12-3/TRBV12-4,15,TRBJ1-4,few,NA,TGTGCCAGCAGTGATCTCGGGGGTCAGAATGAAAAACTGTTTTTT,CASSDLGGQNEKLFF